The rows below give T cell receptor beta chains drawn from one sample of a study of blood T cell repertoires in COVID-19. Profiling relied on immunoSEQ multiplex PCR, and the TCRdb table lists in-frame clones only, not all of them. The sample consists of 80,000 or so clones, approximately 81% of them appearing once. Specimen: peripheral blood. The receptors were gathered from an older woman with acute or convalescent COVID-19. CDR3s include the opening cysteine and the closing phenylalanine or tryptophan. Fields, in order: clone size, D gene, V gene, J gene, CDR3 DNA, CDR3 protein. D genes are given only for firm matches. Some rows have no size entry. The others give once, few or many, or a class for an expanded clone.

clone_size: NA
d_call: NA
v_call: TRBV27
j_call: TRBJ2-7
cdr3_nt: TGTGCCAGCAGTGCCCCCAGACAGGCGATATACGAGCAGTACTTC
cdr3_aa: CASSAPRQAIYEQYF

clone_size: NA
d_call: NA
v_call: TRBV18
j_call: TRBJ1-3
cdr3_nt: TGTGCCAGCTCACCAATAGACTACAGTGGAAACACCATATATTTT
cdr3_aa: CASSPIDYSGNTIYF

clone_size: once
d_call: TRBD1
v_call: TRBV6-5
j_call: TRBJ1-2
cdr3_nt: TGTGCCAGCAGTTATGGGGACAGGGGATTAGGCGGCTACACCTTC
cdr3_aa: CASSYGDRGLGGYTF

clone_size: NA
d_call: TRBD1
v_call: TRBV5-1
j_call: TRBJ1-1
cdr3_nt: TGCGCCAGCAGCTCAGGACAGGGGGCTAACGGATGGACTGAAGCTTTCTTT
cdr3_aa: CASSSGQGANGWTEAFF

clone_size: NA
d_call: NA
v_call: TRBV27
j_call: TRBJ2-7
cdr3_nt: TGTGCCAGCAGATCGACAGCTCCCTACGAGCAGTACTTC
cdr3_aa: CASRSTAPYEQYF

clone_size: NA
d_call: TRBD1
v_call: TRBV7-2
j_call: TRBJ1-3
cdr3_nt: TGTGCCAGCAGCCCCCGGACAGGGGCTGGAAACACCATATATTTT
cdr3_aa: CASSPRTGAGNTIYF

clone_size: NA
d_call: NA
v_call: TRBV6-5
j_call: TRBJ2-1
cdr3_nt: TGTGCCAGCAGTCGAATGACAGCGCCGGACAATGAGCAGTTCTTC
cdr3_aa: CASSRMTAPDNEQFF

clone_size: NA
d_call: TRBD2
v_call: TRBV19
j_call: TRBJ2-1
cdr3_nt: TGTGCCAGTAGTCCCCCTAAGTGGCTAGCGGGGTACAATGAGCAGTTCTTC
cdr3_aa: CASSPPKWLAGYNEQFF

clone_size: NA
d_call: NA
v_call: TRBV27
j_call: TRBJ1-2
cdr3_nt: TGTGCCAGCAGTTGGGGCTTCTCCGGGTACGGCTACACCTTC
cdr3_aa: CASSWGFSGYGYTF

clone_size: NA
d_call: TRBD1
v_call: TRBV7-2
j_call: TRBJ1-4
cdr3_nt: TGTGCCAGCAGCCTGGGGACAGGGGGCTTCGAAAAACTGTTTTTT
cdr3_aa: CASSLGTGGFEKLFF

clone_size: NA
d_call: TRBD2
v_call: TRBV6-2/TRBV6-3
j_call: TRBJ2-3
cdr3_nt: TGTGCCAGCGGCCTAAGACTAGCGGGGGCAGATACGCAGTATTTT
cdr3_aa: CASGLRLAGADTQYF

clone_size: NA
d_call: NA
v_call: TRBV19
j_call: TRBJ2-3
cdr3_nt: TGTGCCAGTAGTAGAGGGACTCTCGAAACGCCAGATACGCAGTATTTT
cdr3_aa: CASSRGTLETPDTQYF

clone_size: NA
d_call: NA
v_call: TRBV7-2
j_call: TRBJ1-3
cdr3_nt: TGTGCCAGCAGCTTAGTGTTAGGGGGAGCTGGAAACACCATATATTTT
cdr3_aa: CASSLVLGGAGNTIYF

clone_size: NA
d_call: NA
v_call: TRBV19
j_call: TRBJ1-1
cdr3_nt: TGTGCCAGTAGTCAAGAGGACAGAACTGAAGCTTTCTTT
cdr3_aa: CASSQEDRTEAFF

clone_size: NA
d_call: TRBD1
v_call: TRBV9
j_call: TRBJ1-2
cdr3_nt: TGTGCCAGCAGCGTCGCCATTACAGGGGGCGATGGCTACACCTTC
cdr3_aa: CASSVAITGGDGYTF

clone_size: NA
d_call: NA
v_call: TRBV24-1
j_call: TRBJ2-2
cdr3_nt: TGTGCCACCAGTGATAGAAGGGCGGGGTACACCGGGGAGCTGTTTTTT
cdr3_aa: CATSDRRAGYTGELFF

clone_size: few
d_call: NA
v_call: TRBV4-1
j_call: TRBJ1-2
cdr3_nt: TGCGCCAGCAGCCAAGAGACAGTAAGGTATGGCTACACCTTC
cdr3_aa: CASSQETVRYGYTF

clone_size: NA
d_call: TRBD2
v_call: TRBV10-3
j_call: TRBJ2-3
cdr3_nt: TGTGCCACCCTTTCTTCTTGGACTAGCGGGGGAGAGGAGGATACGCAGTATTTT
cdr3_aa: CATLSSWTSGGEEDTQYF

clone_size: once
d_call: TRBD1
v_call: TRBV5-6
j_call: TRBJ1-2
cdr3_nt: TGTGCCAGCAGCGCGACAGGGGGATATGGCTACACCTTC
cdr3_aa: CASSATGGYGYTF

clone_size: NA
d_call: TRBD1
v_call: TRBV7-8
j_call: TRBJ1-6
cdr3_nt: TGTGCCAGCAGCTTAGGGGGGACAGGGGGCACGAATTCACCCCTCCACTTT
cdr3_aa: CASSLGGTGGTNSPLHF

clone_size: NA
d_call: TRBD1
v_call: TRBV27
j_call: TRBJ1-6
cdr3_nt: TGTGCCAGCAGTCTACATGACAGGGCGTATAATTCACCCCTCCACTTT
cdr3_aa: CASSLHDRAYNSPLHF

clone_size: NA
d_call: NA
v_call: TRBV11-2
j_call: TRBJ2-3
cdr3_nt: TGTGCCAGCAGTCTCAGGGCCATGCATGACACAGATACGCAGTATTTT
cdr3_aa: CASSLRAMHDTDTQYF

clone_size: NA
d_call: NA
v_call: TRBV24-1
j_call: TRBJ1-1
cdr3_nt: TGTGCCACCAGTGACGCTACAGGGCTGGGAACTGAAGCTTTCTTT
cdr3_aa: CATSDATGLGTEAFF

clone_size: NA
d_call: NA
v_call: TRBV5-1
j_call: TRBJ1-6
cdr3_nt: TGCGCCAGCAGCCCCTTTACCGGGACATTAACGGAGGCCCTCCACTTT
cdr3_aa: CASSPFTGTLTEALHF

clone_size: NA
d_call: TRBD1
v_call: TRBV30
j_call: TRBJ1-6
cdr3_nt: TGTGCCTGGAGTGTGCCGGACAGGGTTAATTCACCCCTCCACTTT
cdr3_aa: CAWSVPDRVNSPLHF

clone_size: NA
d_call: NA
v_call: TRBV14
j_call: TRBJ2-2
cdr3_nt: TGTGCCAGCAGCCAACTTCGAACCAGGAACACCGGGGAGCTGTTTTTT
cdr3_aa: CASSQLRTRNTGELFF

clone_size: NA
d_call: TRBD1
v_call: TRBV7-7
j_call: TRBJ2-2
cdr3_nt: TGTGCCAGCAGCTCCCTCACCGGACAGGCCGGGGAGCTGTTTTTT
cdr3_aa: CASSSLTGQAGELFF

clone_size: NA
d_call: NA
v_call: TRBV6-5
j_call: TRBJ2-1
cdr3_nt: TGTGCCAGCAACAGACAGGGAGGCCATGAGCAGTTCTTC
cdr3_aa: CASNRQGGHEQFF

clone_size: NA
d_call: TRBD1
v_call: TRBV18
j_call: TRBJ2-2
cdr3_nt: TGTGCCAGCTCACCAGGACAGGGGGCACCTAACACCGGGGAGCTGTTTTTT
cdr3_aa: CASSPGQGAPNTGELFF

clone_size: NA
d_call: NA
v_call: TRBV5-8
j_call: TRBJ1-2
cdr3_nt: TGTGCCAGCAGCTTCCGCTTGGGCACGGCTAACTATGGCTACACCTTC
cdr3_aa: CASSFRLGTANYGYTF

clone_size: NA
d_call: NA
v_call: TRBV18
j_call: TRBJ1-1
cdr3_nt: TGTGCCAGCTCACCAGCAGGGATAAGTGAGACTGAAGCTTTCTTT
cdr3_aa: CASSPAGISETEAFF

clone_size: NA
d_call: TRBD1
v_call: TRBV27
j_call: TRBJ2-7
cdr3_nt: TGTGCCAGCAGTACGCGACAGGGGGCGTCCCACTACGAGCAGTACTTC
cdr3_aa: CASSTRQGASHYEQYF

clone_size: NA
d_call: NA
v_call: TRBV4-1
j_call: TRBJ1-3
cdr3_nt: TGCGCCAGCAGCCAAGAGGCCCCGGGGACACGCTCTGGAAACACCATATATTTT
cdr3_aa: CASSQEAPGTRSGNTIYF

clone_size: NA
d_call: NA
v_call: TRBV20-1
j_call: TRBJ1-2
cdr3_nt: TGCAGTGCTAGGAGACTCGATGGCTACACCTTC
cdr3_aa: CSARRLDGYTF

clone_size: NA
d_call: NA
v_call: TRBV7-8
j_call: TRBJ1-2
cdr3_nt: TGTGCCAGCAGCTTTAGCAGCTCGTATGGCTACACCTTC
cdr3_aa: CASSFSSSYGYTF

clone_size: NA
d_call: NA
v_call: TRBV1
j_call: TRBJ2-1
cdr3_nt: TGCACCAGCAGCCAAACCGGGACTAGCGGGGGGAGCTCCTACAATGAGCAGTTCTTC
cdr3_aa: CTSSQTGTSGGSSYNEQFF

clone_size: NA
d_call: NA
v_call: TRBV5-4
j_call: TRBJ2-5
cdr3_nt: TGTGCCAGCAGCTCCTGGCGGGGCCGATATCAAACTCAAGAGACCCAGTACTTC
cdr3_aa: CASSSWRGRYQTQETQYF

clone_size: NA
d_call: TRBD1
v_call: TRBV10-2
j_call: TRBJ1-6
cdr3_nt: TGCGCCAGCAGTGCTCCGGGGACAGGTCAGCCCCACTATAATTCACCCCTCCACTTT
cdr3_aa: CASSAPGTGQPHYNSPLHF

clone_size: NA
d_call: TRBD1
v_call: TRBV28
j_call: TRBJ2-7
cdr3_nt: TGTGCCAGCAGCTTCAGGGGGTACGGGTACGAGCAGTACTTC
cdr3_aa: CASSFRGYGYEQYF

clone_size: NA
d_call: NA
v_call: TRBV20-1
j_call: TRBJ2-5
cdr3_nt: TGCAGTGCTAGTGGAGGGCCAGGGGCTGCGGTGGAGACCCAGTACTTC
cdr3_aa: CSASGGPGAAVETQYF